This is a list of T cell receptor beta chains from one sample in a study of lymphopenia after photon versus proton radiotherapy. TCRdb's copy holds only in-frame clones and misses some; the assay was immunoSEQ multiplex PCR. The sample yields over 25,000 clones, 75% to 90% seen once. Here the sequenced sample was peripheral blood, taken from a patient treated with proton-based radiotherapy. These receptors all come from a woman between 70 and 85 years old with pancreatic cancer. The CDR3 runs from the conserved cysteine through the conserved F or W. The order of the fields is V gene, J gene, D gene, clone size, CDR3 protein, CDR3 DNA. D genes are given only for firm matches. The size of a clone is reported for some rows only, either as once, few or many, or as a class for expanded clones.

V: TRBV5-8; J: TRBJ1-4; D: .; size: .; CDR3: CASSLVSGSVRLNEKLFF; DNA: TGTGCCAGCAGCTTGGTCAGCGGTAGTGTACGGCTCAATGAAAAACTGTTTTTT
V: TRBV28; J: TRBJ2-7; D: TRBD1; size: .; CDR3: CASRGQWASEQYF; DNA: TGTGCCAGCAGGGGACAGTGGGCGTCGGAGCAGTACTTC
V: TRBV28; J: TRBJ2-1; D: TRBD2; size: once; CDR3: CASSPGTSVYNEQFF; DNA: TGTGCCAGCAGTCCAGGGACTAGCGTGTACAATGAGCAGTTCTTC
V: TRBV6-6; J: TRBJ2-7; D: .; size: .; CDR3: CATEDPQSYEQYF; DNA: TGTGCCACCGAGGACCCTCAATCCTACGAGCAGTACTTC
V: TRBV7-3; J: TRBJ2-2; D: .; size: .; CDR3: CASSLNGRSNTGELFF; DNA: TGTGCCAGCAGCTTAAACGGTAGATCGAACACCGGGGAGCTGTTTTTT
V: TRBV9; J: TRBJ2-7; D: TRBD2; size: .; CDR3: CASSSGTSGWQYF; DNA: TGTGCCAGCAGCTCAGGGACTAGCGGCTGGCAGTACTTC
V: TRBV6-5; J: TRBJ1-2; D: .; size: .; CDR3: CASSPVERASGYTF; DNA: TGTGCCAGCAGCCCCGTGGAGAGGGCCAGCGGCTACACCTTC
V: TRBV5-4; J: TRBJ1-2; D: .; size: few; CDR3: CASRRVGDYGYTF; DNA: TGTGCCAGCAGAAGGGTGGGGGACTATGGCTACACCTTC
V: TRBV27; J: TRBJ2-3; D: TRBD1; size: .; CDR3: CASSDTGASTDTQYF; DNA: TGTGCCAGCAGTGATACAGGGGCTAGCACAGATACGCAGTATTTT
V: TRBV7-9; J: TRBJ2-1; D: TRBD2; size: .; CDR3: CASSPVAGGFSEQFF; DNA: TGTGCCAGCAGTCCCGTCGCCGGGGGGTTCAGTGAGCAGTTCTTC
V: TRBV14; J: TRBJ1-1; D: .; size: .; CDR3: CASSQEVEAFF; DNA: TGTGCCAGCAGCCAAGAAGTTGAAGCTTTCTTT
V: TRBV19; J: TRBJ1-3; D: .; size: .; CDR3: CASTPRDASSGNTIYF; DNA: TGTGCCAGTACCCCGAGGGACGCTTCCTCTGGAAACACCATATATTTT
V: TRBV4-1; J: TRBJ2-1; D: TRBD2; size: .; CDR3: CASSHGLAGGISYNEQFF; DNA: TGCGCCAGCAGCCATGGCCTAGCGGGAGGTATCTCCTACAATGAGCAGTTCTTC
V: TRBV4-2; J: TRBJ2-7; D: .; size: .; CDR3: CASSQFGTPTYEQYF; DNA: TGTGCCAGCAGCCAATTCGGGACACCTACGTACGAGCAGTACTTC
V: TRBV23-1; J: TRBJ2-3; D: TRBD2; size: .; CDR3: CASSRHRLLPGTSGRAPDTQYF; DNA: TGCGCCAGCAGTAGGCATAGGCTCTTGCCCGGGACTAGCGGGAGGGCCCCAGATACGCAGTATTTT
V: TRBV11-2; J: TRBJ2-5; D: .; size: once; CDR3: CASSLIPAYPETQYF; DNA: TGTGCCAGCAGCTTAATCCCTGCTTACCCTGAGACCCAGTACTTC
V: TRBV30; J: TRBJ2-7; D: TRBD2; size: .; CDR3: CAWSTSGLVHEQYF; DNA: TGTGCCTGGAGTACCTCCGGACTAGTCCACGAGCAGTACTTC
V: TRBV28; J: TRBJ1-5; D: .; size: .; CDR3: CASSLRQVNQPQHF; DNA: TGTGCCAGCAGTTTAAGGCAGGTTAATCAGCCCCAGCATTTT
V: TRBV28; J: TRBJ2-5; D: TRBD1; size: .; CDR3: CASGTEQETQYF; DNA: TGTGCCAGCGGGACAGAACAAGAGACCCAGTACTTC
V: TRBV27; J: TRBJ1-2; D: TRBD1; size: .; CDR3: CASSSTRDRRIYGYTF; DNA: TGTGCCAGCAGTTCCACCAGGGACAGGCGAATCTATGGCTACACCTTC
V: TRBV7-2; J: TRBJ2-4; D: .; size: .; CDR3: CASSANEVAKNIQYF; DNA: TGTGCCAGCTCCGCCAATGAGGTAGCCAAAAACATTCAGTACTTC
V: TRBV27; J: TRBJ2-7; D: .; size: .; CDR3: CASSSLGAENYEQYF; DNA: TGTGCCAGCAGTTCCCTGGGCGCGGAAAACTACGAGCAGTACTTC
V: TRBV27; J: TRBJ2-3; D: TRBD1; size: .; CDR3: CASRGTGALLTPTDTQYF; DNA: TGTGCCAGCAGGGGAACAGGGGCGCTCCTTACCCCCACAGATACGCAGTATTTT
V: TRBV30; J: TRBJ2-5; D: .; size: .; CDR3: CAWSVPTRQETQYF; DNA: TGTGCCTGGAGTGTACCGACTAGGCAAGAGACCCAGTACTTC
V: TRBV13; J: TRBJ2-1; D: TRBD2; size: .; CDR3: CASSSTGTSGHSSYNEQFF; DNA: TGTGCCAGCAGCTCTACTGGGACTAGCGGCCATAGCTCCTACAATGAGCAGTTCTTC
V: TRBV7-2; J: TRBJ2-3; D: .; size: .; CDR3: CASSSSITQYF; DNA: TGTGCCAGCAGCTCTAGCATTACGCAGTATTTT
V: TRBV4-2; J: TRBJ1-5; D: .; size: few; CDR3: CASSPQMAGSNQPQHF; DNA: TGTGCCAGCAGCCCTCAAATGGCAGGAAGCAATCAGCCCCAGCATTTT
V: TRBV15; J: TRBJ1-2; D: TRBD1; size: .; CDR3: CATSRDPRTGTYGYTF; DNA: TGTGCCACCAGCAGAGATCCCAGGACAGGGACCTATGGCTACACCTTC
V: TRBV25-1; J: TRBJ2-3; D: TRBD1; size: .; CDR3: CASRPSGTGFTDTQYF; DNA: TGTGCCAGCAGGCCCTCCGGGACAGGATTCACAGATACGCAGTATTTT
V: TRBV11-2; J: TRBJ1-2; D: TRBD1; size: .; CDR3: CASSSRDRGRYTF; DNA: TGTGCCAGCAGCTCACGGGACAGGGGCCGCTACACCTTC
V: TRBV6-6; J: TRBJ2-1; D: TRBD2; size: .; CDR3: CASNPSVRGNEQFF; DNA: TGTGCCAGCAACCCCTCGGTGCGGGGGAATGAGCAGTTCTTC
V: TRBV28; J: TRBJ2-3; D: .; size: .; CDR3: CASRPHVSGPRGTDTQYF; DNA: TGTGCCAGCAGGCCTCACGTTAGCGGGCCCAGGGGAACAGATACGCAGTATTTT
V: TRBV27; J: TRBJ2-5; D: TRBD2; size: .; CDR3: CASRSGGAGGETQYF; DNA: TGTGCCAGCAGGTCTGGTGGGGCGGGAGGGGAGACCCAGTACTTC
V: TRBV5-4; J: TRBJ1-6; D: .; size: few; CDR3: CASSLAGGPRNSPLHF; DNA: TGTGCCAGCAGCCTGGCGGGGGGACCGAGGAATTCACCCCTCCACTTT
V: TRBV25-1; J: TRBJ2-7; D: TRBD2; size: .; CDR3: CASSHPGLAEQYF; DNA: TGTGCCAGCAGCCACCCGGGACTAGCAGAGCAGTACTTC
V: TRBV7-6; J: TRBJ1-1; D: .; size: .; CDR3: CASSLATGFEAFF; DNA: TGTGCCAGCAGCTTAGCGACAGGATTTGAAGCTTTCTTT
V: TRBV18; J: TRBJ2-7; D: TRBD1; size: few; CDR3: CASSQKGDRDEQYF; DNA: TGTGCCAGCTCTCAAAAAGGGGACAGGGACGAGCAGTACTTC
V: TRBV5-1; J: TRBJ2-5; D: .; size: once; CDR3: CASSLAAAPQQGTQYF; DNA: TGCGCCAGCAGCTTGGCGGCCGCGCCACAACAAGGGACCCAGTACTTC
V: TRBV2; J: TRBJ1-5; D: .; size: .; CDR3: CASLGDRQPQHF; DNA: TGTGCCAGCTTGGGGGACCGTCAGCCCCAGCATTTT
V: TRBV18; J: TRBJ1-1; D: TRBD1; size: .; CDR3: CASSAGQGSTEAFF; DNA: TGTGCCAGCTCGGCAGGACAGGGTTCCACTGAAGCTTTCTTT
V: TRBV18; J: TRBJ2-3; D: .; size: .; CDR3: CASSPVGDTQYF; DNA: TGTGCCAGCTCACCAGTAGGAGATACGCAGTATTTT